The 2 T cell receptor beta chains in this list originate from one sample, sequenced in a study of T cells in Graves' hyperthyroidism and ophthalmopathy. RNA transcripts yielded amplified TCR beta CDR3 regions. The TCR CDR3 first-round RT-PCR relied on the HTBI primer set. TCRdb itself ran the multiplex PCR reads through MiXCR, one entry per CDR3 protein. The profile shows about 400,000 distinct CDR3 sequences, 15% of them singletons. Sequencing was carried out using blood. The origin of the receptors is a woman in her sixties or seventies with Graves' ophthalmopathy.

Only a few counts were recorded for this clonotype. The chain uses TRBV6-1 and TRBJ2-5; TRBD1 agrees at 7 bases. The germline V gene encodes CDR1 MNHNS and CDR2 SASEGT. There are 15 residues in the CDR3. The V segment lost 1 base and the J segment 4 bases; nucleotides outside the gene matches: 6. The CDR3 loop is CASSEETGSGETQYF. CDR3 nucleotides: TGTGCCAGCAGTGAAGAGACAGGGAGTGGAGAGACCCAGTACTTC.

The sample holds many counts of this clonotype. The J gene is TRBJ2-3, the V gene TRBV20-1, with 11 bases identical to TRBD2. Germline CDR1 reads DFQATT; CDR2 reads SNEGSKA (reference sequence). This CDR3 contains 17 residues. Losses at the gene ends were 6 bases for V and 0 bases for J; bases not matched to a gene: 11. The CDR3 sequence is CSAPTTSGVTSTDTQYF. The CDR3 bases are TGCAGTGCCCCAACGACTAGCGGGGTGACTAGCACAGATACGCAGTATTTT.